This entry features one T cell receptor (beta chain) sequence. What it recognizes is unknown. The data were obtained in a study of OX40 agonist ivuxolimab in advanced cancers. General study findings and limits: Among the lowest peripheral clonal expansion occurred in 0.1-3.0 mg/kg partial responders. The study observed clonal expansion of CD4+ and CD8+ blood T cells by week 6 at 0.1 to 3.0 mg/kg.

The table came from immunoSEQ multiplex PCR; TCRdb's copy has only in-frame clones and leaves some out. The sample yields about 87,000 clones, 80% to 90% seen once. The clonotype was recovered from an adult with an advanced solid tumor such as melanoma, head and neck, liver or kidney cancer. Sequenced material: CD4+ or CD8+ T cells sorted from blood, taken in a trial of the OX40 agonist ivuxolimab.

Here the CDR3 DNA reads TGTGCCAGCATGGCCAGCTTCGCCTCCTACGAGCAGTACTTC. It specifies CASMASFASYEQYF. The V gene is TRBV2, the J gene TRBJ2-7; no firm D call. CDR1 and CDR2 from the germline V gene are SNHLY and FYNNEI. Trimming cost V 7 bases and J 0 bases, with 13 bases left between them. The CDR3 length is 14 residues.